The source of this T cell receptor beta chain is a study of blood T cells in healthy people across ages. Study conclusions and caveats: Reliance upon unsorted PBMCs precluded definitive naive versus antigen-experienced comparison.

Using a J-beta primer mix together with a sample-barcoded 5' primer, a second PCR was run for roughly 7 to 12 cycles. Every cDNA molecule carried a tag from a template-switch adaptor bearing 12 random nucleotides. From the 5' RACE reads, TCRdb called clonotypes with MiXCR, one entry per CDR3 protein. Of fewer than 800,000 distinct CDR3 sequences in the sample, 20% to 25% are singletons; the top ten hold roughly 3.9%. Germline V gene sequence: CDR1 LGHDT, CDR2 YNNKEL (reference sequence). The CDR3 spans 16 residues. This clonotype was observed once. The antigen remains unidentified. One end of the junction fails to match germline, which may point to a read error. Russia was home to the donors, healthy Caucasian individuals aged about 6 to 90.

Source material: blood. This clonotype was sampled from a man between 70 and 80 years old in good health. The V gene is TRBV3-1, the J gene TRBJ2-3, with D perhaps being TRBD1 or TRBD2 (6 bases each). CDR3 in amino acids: CASSRNTGRRQETQYF. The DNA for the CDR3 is TGTGCCAGCAGCCGAAATACAGGGAGGAGACAAGAGACCCAGTACTTT.